This section outlines one T cell receptor beta chain sequence together with its context. Its binding antigen is unknown. No clone much larger than this one lies a single base away; base qualities are absent. The CDR3 has 17 amino acids, counting the end cysteine and phenylalanine. The read is trimmed to its CDR3 DNA, 51 bases read in frame from base 1. Taken from the germline V gene (reference sequence), the CDR1 and CDR2 loops are DFQATT and SNEGSKA. The junction shows trimming of 4 bases on V and 0 bases on J, plus 22 bases between the germline ends. Library method: RT-PCR. Sequenced using an Illumina HiSeq 2500. In-frame beta chains were kept once TCRdb had trimmed the public reads at Q25 with fastp and called clones with MiXCR. Rows are combined by CDR3 protein, so each entry shows the most common genes and DNA. The sample records about 170,000 distinct CDR3 sequences, roughly 12% of which are singletons. About 29% of the sample lies in the top ten.

This record comes from a study of response to subunit inactivated influenza vaccine (dated by TCRdb to 2016 to 2019). About the investigation overall: Deep quantitative T cell receptor repertoire profiling was used in the study to track responses to a trivalent subunit inactivated influenza vaccine. The investigation overall reported the following: The authors proposed that each seasonal influenza vaccination may bring in only a limited number of new T cells.

The same data also went into a second study, on T cells expressing NK-cell markers. As noted in the second study: 5'RACE template switching, by which a universal primer site and unique molecular identifiers were added, was used to make TCR beta cDNA libraries. Three sorted T-cell subsets (CD3+CD56+NKG2C+, CD3+CD56+NKG2C- and CD3+CD56-NKG2C+) from several donors had their TCR beta-chain repertoires profiled. Among the eight sequenced donors, only one was HCMV-seronegative, while the other seven were HCMV-seropositive. In several experiments an anti-gammadeltaTCR antibody was added to restrict sorting to alphabetaTCR-expressing T cells. For about 6 donors, the dominant CD3+CD56+NKG2C+ clonotypes were among the top 10 CD8+ clonotypes and accounted for about 1.0-7.5% of CD8+ T cells. Those dominant clonotypes were again the most abundant among CD3+CD56-NKG2C+ cells in several donors, at about 28.3-60.1%. Whether the expanded NKG2C-expressing T cell clones were specific for HCMV antigens was left unclear. The eight sequenced donors were randomly selected healthy volunteers, three men and five women. To determine HCMV serostatus, a commercial ELISA kit was used to detect HCMV-specific IgG in serum. Ficoll density gradient centrifugation was used to isolate peripheral blood mononuclear cells from blood. Magnetic immunoseparation with Miltenyi isolation kits was used to isolate CD4+ and CD8+ T cells from PBMC. cDNA synthesis was primed from the TCR beta constant segment, followed by two successive PCR amplification steps. Sequencing of the libraries produced 2 x 150 bp reads on Illumina HiSeq 2000/2500, MiSeq or NextSeq. MIGEC was used to demultiplex reads and group the reads by UMI, and MiTCR was used to assemble and quantify clonotypes. To exclude erroneous sequences, any TCR cDNA sequence not supported by at least two reads was discarded. The tcR package was used for downstream repertoire analysis, and clonotypes were matched across fractions by CDR3 nucleotide sequence plus V segment. VDJmatch was used to annotate antigen specificity against VDJdb, with one amino acid substitution in CDR3 permitted.

Recombination linked TRBV20-1 to TRBJ2-7, with TRBD2 as a weak D call on 5 bases. This sample comprised CD8+ T cells sorted from PBMCs, obtained 11 to 12 days after vaccination. This receptor was obtained from a middle-aged man who received an inactivated influenza vaccine. Donor details come from another sample of the same person, matched by shared clones. CDR3 sequence: CSAIIKIAGLYSYEQYF. The DNA reads TGCAGTGCTATAATAAAAATCGCTGGACTTTACTCCTACGAGCAGTACTTC.